This T cell receptor (beta chain) was identified during a study of long-term antiretroviral therapy in people with HIV. Trimming removed 1 base from V and 6 bases from J, with 13 bases in between. Germline V CDR1 and CDR2: SGHDT, YYEEEE. This CDR3 spans 14 amino acids. At survey level, the immunoSEQ assay was run in its v3.0 version. Clones were sequenced by immunoSEQ multiplex PCR, and TCRdb holds only the in-frame ones, with some missing. Of about 33,000 clones in the sample, about three quarters were seen once. The genes are TRBV5-6 and TRBJ1-2; D ambiguous. The sequences come from unsorted PBMCs, collected 2 years after starting antiretroviral therapy. This clonotype was obtained from a woman aged 45-59 years with HIV. This CDR3 is CASSLRIGENGYTF. In DNA, the CDR3 is TGTGCCAGCAGCTTGAGGATCGGAGAGAATGGCTACACCTTC.